Detailed here is one T cell receptor (beta chain). Its target is unknown. The V and J ends lost 8 bases and 6 bases respectively, with 8 bases between them. Germline V gene lookup returns CDR1 SGHRS and CDR2 YFSETQ. The CDR3 is made up of 11 amino acids. The data belong to a study of post-analysis software for immune sequencing data. Unique molecular identifiers had been added to the TCR beta cDNA libraries. TCRdb processed the PCR reads anew with MiXCR; each CDR3 protein has one entry. The sample holds some 890,000 distinct CDR3 sequences; about 53% are singletons and the top ten take approximately 4.5%. Study results and caveats: Comparison of patients with controls showed a handful of TRBV segments more frequent in patients, TRBV5-6, TRBV5-1 and TRBV20-1 among them.

The TCR was taken from a girl aged 10 to 17 with multiple sclerosis. The rearrangement uses TRBV5-1 and TRBJ2-2, with a tentative D call TRBD1 (6 bases). Sequencing used blood. CDR3 in amino acids: CASQGSGELFF. Here the CDR3 DNA reads TGCGCCAGTCAGGGGTCCGGGGAGCTGTTTTTT.